This T cell receptor (beta chain) emerged from a study of blood T cell repertoires in COVID-19 (dated by TCRdb to 2018 to 2021). Regarding the research as a whole: Samples covering the acute and convalescent phases of COVID-19 were provided by collaborators in the United States, Italy and Spain. The prospective study material was composed of cDNA or gDNA derived from T cells, B-cell-depleted T cells, or PBMCs. The dataset comprised deeply sampled blood TCRbeta repertoires from subjects exposed to, actively infected with, or recovered from COVID-19. The repertoires were made available in a free public database intended to serve as a resource for research on the immune response to SARS-CoV-2. Samples were obtained from the ongoing ImmuneRACE study (first 160 participants) and from about 1,300 subjects provided by 6 global collaborators. A de-identified subject ID, COVID-19 status, age in years and sex were almost always included in the sample metadata. HLA class I and class II types, where available, came from metadata supplied by the sample provider rather than from assay-based typing.

Whole blood was collected in K2EDTA tubes by collaborating institutions according to the institutions' own protocols. For TCRbeta analysis, collaborators shipped samples as frozen whole blood, isolated PBMCs, or DNA extracted from either of those sample types. Notes on this clone: Its binding antigen is unknown. No base qualities exist here, and no much larger clone lies one base off it.

Summary of the overall study and its limitations: The quantity of clinical and demographic metadata differed by source and by participant and was supplied without curation.

The germline V gene encodes CDR1 SGDLS and CDR2 YYNGEE. The CDR3 measures 15 amino acids from cysteine to phenylalanine. The read is trimmed to its CDR3 DNA, 45 bases read in frame from base 1. The V end gives up 0 bases and the J end 10 bases, leaving 9 bases in the junction not matched to a gene. TCRbeta CDR3 regions were amplified from genomic DNA using the immunoSEQ Assay, a bias-controlled multiplex PCR. In the paper's pipeline: The number of nucleated cells in each sample was estimated from the amplification of reference gene primers within the assay. To quantify the absolute abundance of each unique TCRbeta CDR3 rearrangement, sequence reads were collapsed and filtered. For each sample, productive Simpson clonality was calculated as the square root of Simpson's diversity index over productive rearrangements. TCRdb's version of the immuneACCESS table is confined to in-frame rearrangements and falls short of the full clone set. An unresolved V gene accounts for under half of the shortfall where checked; the remainder is of unknown origin. The V and J calls and clone size are taken from that table; D and trimming were inferred from the DNA. Here the sample has about 130,000 clones; 85% occur a single time. The ten top clones hold under 8% of the sample.

The receptor comes from a man older than 75 with active or convalescent COVID-19. The chain is encoded by TRBV9 joined to TRBJ2-1, with TRBD2 identical over 8 junction bases. Sequenced: peripheral blood. Here the CDR3 is given as CASSVEASGGREQFF. The DNA reads TGTGCCAGCAGCGTAGAGGCCTCGGGGGGGAGAGAGCAGTTCTTC.